The 26 T cell receptor beta chains presented below share a single source sample, sequenced in a study of CD8+ T cells in alopecia areata. In each case, RNA was isolated and then reverse transcribed into cDNA as the sequencing template. The repertoire was sequenced with immunoSEQ multiplex PCR; TCRdb's copy has only in-frame clones and lacks some. The sample records fewer than 200,000 clones, 59% being singletons. The sequencing used CD4+ T cells sorted from blood, collected at week 0. These receptors all come from a human donor with alopecia areata.

The genes are TRBV4-1 and TRBJ1-1, with unresolved D. V was cut by 0 bases and J by 10 bases, with 6 bases left in between. The CDR3 covers 11 residues. Germline V gene sequence: CDR1 MGHRA, CDR2 YSYEKL. The CDR3 DNA reads as TGCGCCAGCAGCCAAGACGGAACAGCTTTCTTT. Translation gives CASSQDGTAFF.

The chain recombines TRBV25-1 with TRBJ2-7; 7 nucleotides line up with TRBD1. The CDR3 is 15 residues long. Per the germline V gene, CDR1 is MGHDK and CDR2 is SYGVNS. Trimming at V came to 3 bases and at J to 0 bases, leaving 5 bases not matched to a gene. The CDR3 here is CASSDSDRVSYEQYF. CDR3 DNA sequence: TGTGCCAGCAGTGACTCCGACAGGGTCTCCTACGAGCAGTACTTC.

V is TRBV2 and J is TRBJ1-1; 9 nucleotides match TRBD1. Germline values: CDR1 SNHLY, CDR2 FYNNEI. Losses at the gene ends were 6 bases for V and 9 bases for J; bases not matched to a gene: 5. The CDR3 length is 12 residues. CDR3 region: CASSLGTGKAFF. In nucleotides, the CDR3 is TGTGCCAGCAGCCTAGGGACAGGGAAAGCTTTCTTT. Full variable domain (remainder filled in from reference TRBV2 and TRBJ1-1): EPEVTQTPSHQVTQMGQEVILRCVPISNHLYFYWYRQILGQKVEFLVSFYNNEISEKSEIFDDQFSVERPDGSNFTLKIRSTKLEDSAMYFCASSLGTGKAFFGQGTRLTVV.

DNA for the CDR3: TGCGCCAGCAGCCAAGATAGTAGGACCTCTACCTATGGCTACACCTTC. Translating it yields CASSQDSRTSTYGYTF. The chain combines TRBV4-1 with TRBJ1-2; D ambiguous. Germline CDR1 is MGHRA and CDR2 is YSYEKL. CDR3 length equals 16 residues. Between the trimmed V and J ends, which lost 0 bases and 4 bases, there was a span of 15 bases.

This clone was found a few times. The gene calls are TRBV7-2 and TRBJ2-5; TRBD2 matches 13 bases. From germline, CDR1 is SGHTA and CDR2 FQGNSA. The V gene end was trimmed by 7 bases and the J gene end by 0 bases; junction bases not matched to a gene: 5. The CDR3 is 16 residues long. The CDR3 loop is CASTETSGGYQETQYF. CDR3 coding DNA: TGTGCCAGCACCGAGACTAGCGGGGGGTACCAAGAGACCCAGTACTTC.

The chain employs TRBV9 and TRBJ1-2, with D possibly TRBD1 on 5 matching bases. Germline V lookup: CDR1 SGDLS, CDR2 YYNGEE. With 0 bases removed from V and 0 bases from J, the gap between germline ends came to 12 bases. This CDR3 spans 16 amino acids. Written as DNA, the CDR3 is TGTGCCAGCAGCGTAGTCGGGGGGAATGCTAACTATGGCTACACCTTC. Translated: CASSVVGGNANYGYTF.

This clone was counted between two and nine times. The V gene is TRBV6-1, the J gene TRBJ2-1; TRBD1 matches 8 bases. The CDR3 sequence is 15 residues long. With 7 bases clipped from V and 0 bases from J, the junction kept 5 bases outside the gene matches. CDR1 is MNHNS and CDR2 is SASEGT in the germline V gene. The CDR3 region has the DNA TGTGCCAGCACCAATGACAGGGGCTCCTACAATGAGCAGTTCTTC. This codes for CASTNDRGSYNEQFF.

The chain has TRBV30 and TRBJ2-3; D tentatively reads TRBD1 or TRBD2 (6 bases each). Germline CDR1 and CDR2: GTSNPN and SVGIG (reference sequence). The CDR3 consists of 17 residues. Trimming cost V 2 bases and J 4 bases, with 22 bases left between them. This CDR3 is CAWSSGRSGAHSDTQYF. CDR3 nucleotides: TGTGCCTGGAGTAGTGGTCGTTCGGGGGCGCACTCAGATACGCAGTATTTT.

This chain joins TRBV30 and TRBJ2-7; the D is unclear. Looked up from germline, CDR1 is GTSNPN and CDR2 is SVGIG (reference sequence). Trimming took 2 bases from V and 2 from J, leaving 10 bases between them. The CDR3 has 13 residues. CDR3 DNA sequence: TGTGCCTGGAGTCGGGCAGAGACCTACGAGCAGTACTTC. Amino acids: CAWSRAETYEQYF.

The genes are TRBV27 and TRBJ2-1; no clear D. Germline CDR1 MNHEY, CDR2 SMNVEV (reference sequence). CDR3 length equals 15 residues. Trimming took 5 bases from V and 4 from J, leaving 15 bases between them. The CDR3 here is CASSREGRGYNEQFF. The CDR3 region has the DNA TGTGCCAGCAGTCGCGAAGGGCGTGGATACAATGAGCAGTTCTTC.

This clone was observed a few times. V usage is TRBV29-1 and J usage is TRBJ1-1; D gene ambiguous. Germline values: CDR1 SQVTM, CDR2 ANQGSEA. CDR3 length: 13 residues. V lost 4 bases and J lost 6, with 15 bases in between. The DNA of the CDR3 is TGCAGCGTTGTCGCCTTGTCTGGGGCTGAAGCTTTCTTT. Its translation is CSVVALSGAEAFF.

The chain carries TRBV4-1 and TRBJ1-5, with 9 positions matching TRBD1. The CDR3 spans 17 residues. With 3 bases clipped from V and 3 bases from J, the junction kept 9 bases outside the gene matches. Germline V gives CDR1 MGHRA, CDR2 YSYEKL. CDR3 coding DNA: TGCGCCAGCAGCCAGCCTCCGGGACAGGGCCCCAATCAGCCCCAGCATTTT. Translation gives CASSQPPGQGPNQPQHF.

This clone was found a few times. Other nucleotide sequences in the sample specify the same CDR3. The gene calls are TRBV29-1 and TRBJ2-7, with D maybe TRBD1 (5 bases). The CDR3 length is 12 residues. V dropped 4 bases and J dropped 1 base, with 8 bases sitting between them. The V gene's germline CDR1 is SQVTM and CDR2 ANQGSEA. This chain's CDR3 is CSVGQRSYEQYF. CDR3 bases: TGCAGCGTTGGACAGAGATCCTACGAGCAGTACTTC.

The chain combines TRBV4-1 with TRBJ1-3; no clear D gene. This CDR3 region has 15 residues. Trimming stripped 1 base from V and 0 bases from J, with 7 bases between. Germline lookup yields CDR1 MGHRA and CDR2 YSYEKL. CDR3 sequence (DNA): TGCGCCAGCAGCCAAGGACGGTCCTCTGGAAACACCATATATTTT. Residues: CASSQGRSSGNTIYF.

This clone was detected a few times. This rearrangement joins TRBV29-1 to TRBJ2-7, with 8 bases matching TRBD2. The J segment lost 3 bases and the V segment lost 4 bases, leaving 11 bases of the junction unmatched. Looked up from germline, CDR1 is SQVTM and CDR2 is ANQGSEA. The CDR3 has 15 residues. CDR3 nucleotides: TGCAGCGTTGCCGGGACTAGGAAGGGGATCTACGAGCAGTACTTC. It codes for CSVAGTRKGIYEQYF.

This rearrangement joins TRBV2 to TRBJ2-4; D ambiguous. The CDR3 runs 15 residues. V shed 1 base and J shed 0 bases, with 7 bases lying between them. CDR1 is SNHLY, CDR2 FYNNEI, per germline. CDR3 region: CASSEEALAKNIQYF. Here the CDR3 DNA reads TGTGCCAGCAGTGAAGAGGCGTTAGCCAAAAACATTCAGTACTTC.

This clone showed up many times. The chain's CDR3 is CASSSGRQALTEAFF. DNA for the CDR3: TGTGCCAGCAGCTCGGGACGTCAGGCACTCACTGAAGCTTTCTTT. V usage is TRBV7-2 and J usage is TRBJ1-1; D might be TRBD1 (5 bases). There are 15 residues in the CDR3. Germline V gene lookup returns CDR1 SGHTA and CDR2 FQGNSA. Trimming pared 4 bases from V and 4 bases from J, leaving 16 bases between.

The gene calls are TRBV30 and TRBJ2-5, with no clear D. Germline V lookup: CDR1 GTSNPN, CDR2 SVGIG (reference sequence). This CDR3 contains 13 residues. V lost 5 bases and J lost 5, with 15 bases in between. CDR3: CAWGRARSETQYF. The CDR3 DNA follows: TGTGCCTGGGGAAGAGCGAGATCGGAGACCCAGTACTTC.

V usage is TRBV27 and J usage is TRBJ1-5; D gene unclear. Germline CDR1 is MNHEY and CDR2 is SMNVEV (reference sequence). The CDR3 runs 15 residues. V was pared by 5 bases and J by 4 bases, with 15 bases between. The CDR3 protein is CASSPLGVGNQPQHF. In DNA, the CDR3 is TGTGCCAGCAGTCCCCTCGGGGTGGGGAATCAGCCCCAGCATTTT.

The V call is TRBV30, the J call TRBJ2-7, with TRBD2 matching 7 bases. From germline, CDR1 is GTSNPN and CDR2 SVGIG (reference sequence). The ends lost 0 bases at V and 2 bases at J; junction bases unmatched: 4. There are 14 residues in the CDR3. This CDR3 reads CAWSVRGGAYEQYF. CDR3 in DNA: TGTGCCTGGAGTGTACGGGGAGGGGCCTACGAGCAGTACTTC. Supplemented by reference TRBV30 and TRBJ2-7, the full variable domain reads SQTIHQWPATLVQPVGSPLSLECTVEGTSNPNLYWYRQAAGRGLQLLFYSVGIGQISSEVPQNLSASRPQDRQFILSSKKLLLSDSGFYLCAWSVRGGAYEQYFGPGTRLTVT.

The genes are TRBV6-5 and TRBJ1-5, with 8 nucleotides matching TRBD1. With V trimmed by 5 bases and J by 2 bases, 5 bases remained unmatched. CDR1 is MNHEY, CDR2 SVGAGI, per germline. The CDR3 covers 15 residues. The CDR3 loop reads CASSLHRGGNQPQHF. The DNA for the CDR3 is TGTGCCAGCAGTCTTCACAGGGGGGGCAATCAGCCCCAGCATTTT.

This chain joins TRBV11-3 and TRBJ2-3, with 11 positions matching TRBD2. The V and J ends lost 1 base and 5 bases, in that order; junction bases with no gene match: 8. This CDR3 region has 17 residues. Germline values: CDR1 SGHNT, CDR2 YENEEA. The DNA of the CDR3 is TGTGCCAGCAGCTTAGCCCCTAGCGGGGGGACGGGAGATACGCAGTATTTT. It translates to CASSLAPSGGTGDTQYF.

The chain is built from TRBV30 and TRBJ1-4, with 12 bases fitting TRBD1. Looked up from germline, CDR1 is GTSNPN and CDR2 is SVGIG (reference sequence). V gave up 1 base and J gave up 7 bases; unmatched junction bases: 7. This CDR3 region has 16 residues. CDR3: CAWSEGQGAIGEKLFF. The CDR3 DNA follows: TGTGCCTGGAGTGAGGGACAGGGGGCTATAGGTGAAAAACTGTTTTTT. The whole variable domain, remainder taken from reference TRBV30 and TRBJ1-4, is SQTIHQWPATLVQPVGSPLSLECTVEGTSNPNLYWYRQAAGRGLQLLFYSVGIGQISSEVPQNLSASRPQDRQFILSSKKLLLSDSGFYLCAWSEGQGAIGEKLFFGSGTQLSVL.

The gene calls are TRBV7-8 and TRBJ2-5; no reliable D call. Germline-derived CDR1 and CDR2 are SGHVS and FQNEAQ. V was cut by 1 base and J by 5 bases, with 8 bases left in between. The CDR3 has 13 amino acids. CDR3 coding DNA: TGTGCCAGCAGCTTAGGGACGGTGGAGACCCAGTACTTC. Protein product: CASSLGTVETQYF.

In nucleotides, the CDR3 is TGTGCCAGCAGGATATCAGGGGCAGGGGGGACCGGGGAGCTGTTTTTT. Translation gives CASRISGAGGTGELFF. The J gene is TRBJ2-2, the V gene TRBV27; D perhaps matches TRBD1 (7 bases). Germline CDR1 and CDR2: MNHEY and SMNVEV (reference sequence). The CDR3 runs to 16 residues. V was shortened by 6 bases and J by 5 bases, with 19 bases between the two germline ends.

The rearrangement links TRBV6-1 to TRBJ1-2; TRBD1 matches at 7 bases. Germline CDR1 reads MNHNS; CDR2 reads SASEGT. The trim removed 6 bases at V and 7 bases at J, leaving 14 bases unmatched. The length of the CDR3 is 15 residues. The CDR3 DNA reads TGTGCCAGCAGCCCAAACAGGGGCCGGAAGTTTGGCTACACCTTC. This sequence encodes CASSPNRGRKFGYTF.